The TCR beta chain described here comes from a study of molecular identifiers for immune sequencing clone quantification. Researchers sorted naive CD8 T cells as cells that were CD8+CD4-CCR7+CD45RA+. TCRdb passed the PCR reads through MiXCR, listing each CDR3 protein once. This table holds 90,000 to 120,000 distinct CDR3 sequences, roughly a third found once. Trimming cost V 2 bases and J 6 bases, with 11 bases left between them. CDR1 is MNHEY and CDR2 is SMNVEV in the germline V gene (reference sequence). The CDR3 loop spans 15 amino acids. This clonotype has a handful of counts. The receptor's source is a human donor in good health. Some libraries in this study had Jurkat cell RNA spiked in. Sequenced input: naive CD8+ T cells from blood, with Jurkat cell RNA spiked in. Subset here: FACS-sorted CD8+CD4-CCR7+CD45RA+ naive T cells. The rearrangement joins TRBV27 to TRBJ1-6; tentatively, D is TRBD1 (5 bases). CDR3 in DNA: TGTGCCAGCAGTTTAGGGGCGGGGTTTAATTCACCCCTCCACTTT. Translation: CASSLGAGFNSPLHF.